Reported below is one TCR beta chain. One entry per CDR3 protein results from TCRdb running MiXCR on the 5' RACE reads. In the table there are about 6,000 distinct CDR3 sequences, nearly 60% of which are singletons. CDR1 and CDR2 from the germline V gene are SEHNR and FQNEAQ (reference sequence). The ends lost 5 bases at V and 3 bases at J; junction bases unmatched: 4. The CDR3 covers 14 residues. The receptor's source is a female donor with breast cancer. The V gene is TRBV7-9, the J gene TRBJ1-5; TRBD1 aligns across 7 bases. What was sequenced was naive CD4+ T cells sorted from blood. Documented subset: naive CD4+ T cells, CD4+CD45RA+CD25-. The CDR3 loop reads CASSPTGSNQPQHF. The CDR3 DNA is TGTGCCAGCAGCCCGACAGGGTCCAATCAGCCCCAGCATTTT.